This TCR beta chain appears in the sequencing data of a study of shared T cell receptors in the human thymus (dated by TCRdb to about 2021). With regard to the full study: The study examined how self-reactive, shared T-cell receptor alpha chains are generated in the human thymus.

Turning to this clone: The specificity of this receptor is unknown. Per-base qualities were not stored, and no clone one base away is much larger.

Receptors were amplified or captured by the immunoSEQ multiplex PCR assay. TCRdb took this table from immuneACCESS and kept in-frame rearrangements with V and J called. Such tables lack part of the clones; where checked against another copy, unresolved V genes explain under half of the gap, and the rest is unexplained. Recorded for this sample are more than 550,000 clones; more than 70% of them occurred a single time. Under 0.01% of the sample comes from the top ten. The CDR3 starts with the cysteine, ends with the phenylalanine, and has 19 residues. Only the CDR3 DNA is retained, 57 bases long and in frame from the first base. V is reduced by 1 base and J by 2 bases, leaving a spacing of 24 bases between them. For CDR1 and CDR2, the germline V gene (reference sequence) lists PRHDT and FYEKMQ. These data were also reused for a study on human thymus T cells. As the second publication notes: The donors were immunologically healthy infants in Finland who had open corrective cardiac surgery for congenital heart defects. The thymus tissue came from surgical resects taken out during corrective cardiac surgery. Biased V and J gene segment usage appeared to be present in both thymic and peripheral blood repertoires. According to the related research, thymic TCR repertoires were highly overlapping among unrelated individuals. TCR alpha and beta repertoires from roughly 8 infant thymus samples and a few related peripheral blood samples were characterized in the study. The infant donors were roughly 6 to 250 days old, and the cohort included five or six males and two females. Thymocytes were freed from the tissue by mechanical means and kept at -70 degrees C as pellets of roughly 8.5-31 million cells. A QIAsymphony instrument was used to extract genomic DNA from frozen cell pellets. The immunoSEQ multiplex PCR assay was used to amplify the TCRB and TCRAD loci from a standardized amount of quality-controlled genomic DNA. Amplicons spanned the V(D)J region at a length sufficient to cover the CDR3 and identify V and J genes. Amplicon sequencing was performed on an Illumina platform through the commercial immunoSEQ service. Primer bias and sequencing errors were corrected as previously described, and TCRAD and TCRB were defined on the basis of the IMGT database. immunoSEQ Analyzer 3.0 and VDJTools were used for repertoire analysis, which covered basic statistics, V/J segment usage, diversity estimates, rarefaction and pairwise overlap. Diversity was estimated using the Chao1, ChaoE, Efron-Thisted, Shannon and inverse Simpson indices, and was also estimated on datasets down-sampled to the size of the smallest sample. Repertoire overlap was determined by strict matching of CDR3 nucleotide sequence, V gene and J gene, and Jaccard-based multidimensional scaling clustering was applied. On average, thymus samples gave hundreds of thousands of unique TCRB clonotypes, whereas blood samples gave about 84,000.

The origin of this receptor is a boy under two years old with a congenital heart defect. Donor details come from another sample of the same person, matched by shared clones. Sequenced material: thymocytes. The rearrangement combines TRBV13 with TRBJ2-7; a tentative D call is TRBD1 (6 bases match). Here is the DNA: TGTGCCAGCAGCTTAGAGGTTTCCCTACAGGGAAGAGGGCCCTACGAGCAGTACTTC. Its coded protein is CASSLEVSLQGRGPYEQYF.